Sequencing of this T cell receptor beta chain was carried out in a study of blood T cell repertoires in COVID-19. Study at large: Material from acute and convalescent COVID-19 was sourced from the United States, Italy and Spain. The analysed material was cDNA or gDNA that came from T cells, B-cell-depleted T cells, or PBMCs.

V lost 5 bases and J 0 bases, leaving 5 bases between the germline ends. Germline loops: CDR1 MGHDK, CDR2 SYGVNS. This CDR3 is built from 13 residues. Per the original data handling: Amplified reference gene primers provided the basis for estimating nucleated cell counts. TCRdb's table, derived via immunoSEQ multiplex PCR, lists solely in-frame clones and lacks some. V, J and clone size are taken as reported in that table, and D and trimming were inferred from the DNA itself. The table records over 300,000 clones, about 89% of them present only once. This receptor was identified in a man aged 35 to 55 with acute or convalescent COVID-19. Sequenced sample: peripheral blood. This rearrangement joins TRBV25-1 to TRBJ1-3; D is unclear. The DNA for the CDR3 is TGTGCCAGCAGTCGAGACTCTGGAAACACCATATATTTT. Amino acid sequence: CASSRDSGNTIYF.